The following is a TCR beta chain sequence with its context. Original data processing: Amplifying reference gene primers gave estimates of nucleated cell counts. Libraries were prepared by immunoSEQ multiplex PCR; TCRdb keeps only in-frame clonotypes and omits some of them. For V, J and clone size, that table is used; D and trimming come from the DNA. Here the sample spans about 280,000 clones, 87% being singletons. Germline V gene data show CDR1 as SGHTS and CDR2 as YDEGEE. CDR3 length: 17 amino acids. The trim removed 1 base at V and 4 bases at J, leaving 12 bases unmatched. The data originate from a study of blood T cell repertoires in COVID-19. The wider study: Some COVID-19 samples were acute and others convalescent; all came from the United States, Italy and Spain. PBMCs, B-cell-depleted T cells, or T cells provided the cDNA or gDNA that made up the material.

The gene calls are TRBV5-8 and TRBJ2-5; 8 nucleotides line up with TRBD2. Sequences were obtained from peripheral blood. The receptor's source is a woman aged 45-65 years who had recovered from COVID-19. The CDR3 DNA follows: TGTGCCAGCAGCTTGAGGGCGAGCGGGGGACTCCCAGAGACCCAGTACTTC. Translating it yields CASSLRASGGLPETQYF.